One sample yielded the 7 T cell receptor beta chains listed below, sequenced in a study of blood T cells in healthy people across ages. Through a sample-barcoded 5' primer and a J-beta primer mix, a second PCR was run for 7 to 11 cycles. TCRdb analysed the 5' RACE reads with MiXCR anew, one entry per CDR3 protein. The table shows about 1.5 million distinct CDR3 sequences, with under 55% occurring only once. Sequencing input: blood. The origin of the receptors is a woman between 18 and 29 years old in good health.

The chain combines TRBV27 with TRBJ1-5; D is uncertain. Per germline, CDR1 MNHEY and CDR2 SMNVEV (reference sequence). This CDR3 contains 13 residues. Trimming removed 2 bases from V and 3 bases from J, with 5 bases in between. CDR3 region: CASSLQYNQPQHF. The CDR3, as DNA: TGTGCCAGCAGTTTACAGTACAATCAGCCCCAGCATTTT.

There are a few counts of this clonotype. V is TRBV24-1 and J is TRBJ2-1; perhaps TRBD1 as D (5 bases). The V and J ends lost 1 base and 7 bases respectively, with 13 bases between them. The CDR3 consists of 15 residues. Germline V lookup: CDR1 KGHDR, CDR2 SFDVKD. CDR3 protein: CATSDFRAGSNEQFF. The CDR3 nucleotides read TGTGCCACCAGTGATTTCAGGGCAGGTTCGAATGAGCAGTTCTTC.

This rearrangement joins TRBV29-1 to TRBJ1-2; D remains unclear. V shed 1 base and J shed 2 bases, with 14 bases lying between them. Germline lookup yields CDR1 SQVTM and CDR2 ANQGSEA. CDR3 size: 15 residues. CDR3 in amino acids: CSVEGWKERNYGYTF. The CDR3 DNA reads as TGCAGCGTTGAAGGGTGGAAGGAGAGAAACTATGGCTACACCTTC.

The CDR3 protein is CASSLQGDGSEAFF. The CDR3 nucleotides read TGTGCCAGCAGTTTACAGGGGGACGGGTCTGAAGCTTTCTTT. This chain joins TRBV27 and TRBJ1-1; 7 bases match TRBD1. This CDR3 has 14 amino acids. Germline CDR1 reads MNHEY; CDR2 reads SMNVEV (reference sequence). V trimming: 2 bases; J trimming: 6 bases; junction bases outside the gene matches: 6.

This sequence joins TRBV20-1 and TRBJ1-5, with unresolved D. The CDR3 has 11 amino acids. V was trimmed by 5 bases and J by 6 bases, leaving 8 bases between them. Looked up from germline, CDR1 is DFQATT and CDR2 is SNEGSKA (reference sequence). CDR3 protein: CSASRGQPQHF. CDR3 sequence (DNA): TGCAGTGCTTCCCGAGGTCAGCCCCAGCATTTT.

The chain carries TRBV20-1 and TRBJ2-5; D is perhaps TRBD2 (5 bases). From germline, CDR1 is DFQATT and CDR2 SNEGSKA (reference sequence). The CDR3 runs to 13 residues. V was shortened by 3 bases and J by 4 bases, with 12 bases between the two germline ends. The CDR3 is CSASLSAGETQYF. As DNA, the CDR3 is TGCAGTGCTAGTCTCTCGGCGGGAGAGACCCAGTACTTC.

The chain employs TRBV7-8 and TRBJ1-2; no clear D. Germline V gene lookup returns CDR1 SGHVS and CDR2 FQNEAQ. Trimming cost V 5 bases and J 3 bases, with 13 bases left between them. This CDR3 contains 14 residues. DNA for the CDR3: TGTGCCAGCAGCCCTTGGAGGGAAGACTATGGCTACACCTTC. Its translation is CASSPWREDYGYTF.